These 32 T cell receptor beta chains came from one sample sequenced in a study of T cell changes during pregnancy in multiple sclerosis. The data were produced by immunoSEQ multiplex PCR, yet TCRdb's version contains in-frame clones alone and is incomplete. Among roughly 43,000 clones listed, 80% to 90% were seen once. The starting material was CD4+ T cells from peripheral blood mononuclear cells, obtained after pregnancy. All receptors come from a female donor with multiple sclerosis, enrolled in a pregnancy study.

This clone has just a few counts. The chain is built from TRBV7-2 and TRBJ2-1; D gene uncertain. The CDR3 is 13 residues long. The V and J ends lost 5 bases and 12 bases respectively, with 17 bases between them. Germline loops: CDR1 SGHTA, CDR2 FQGNSA. The chain's CDR3 is CASSPPSARVQFF. CDR3 sequence (DNA): TGTGCCAGCAGCCCTCCCTCGGCCCGGGTGCAGTTCTTC.

Concerning this clone: Its ends do not fully match the called genes, so a read error is possible. The chain carries TRBV11-2 and TRBJ2-3, with D unresolved. This CDR3 region has 11 residues. The germline V gene has CDR1 SGHAT and CDR2 FQNNGV. CDR3 nucleotides: TGTGCCAGCAGCTTAGGGCAGGTCGTACATTTT. This gives the protein CASSLGQVVHF.

This clone has only one observation. The chain combines TRBV29-1 with TRBJ2-1, with 11 bases lining up with TRBD2. Germline V CDR1 and CDR2: SQVTM, ANQGSEA. Unmatched junction bases numbered 4, after V lost 6 bases and J lost 0 bases. CDR3 length: 15 amino acids. The CDR3 region is CSVAGLAGSYNEQFF. CDR3 in DNA: TGCAGCGTAGCAGGACTAGCGGGCTCCTACAATGAGCAGTTCTTC.

DNA of the CDR3: TGTGCCAGCAGCTCCCAGCCGGGAAGGAACACTGAAGCTTTCTTT. Residues: CASSSQPGRNTEAFF. The rearrangement links TRBV7-2 to TRBJ1-1; no clear D gene. Trimming removed 4 bases at V and 1 base at J, with 13 bases between. Germline V lookup: CDR1 SGHTA, CDR2 FQGNSA. The CDR3 loop spans 15 amino acids.

The genes are TRBV5-4 and TRBJ2-1; 7 bases align to TRBD2. With 0 bases clipped from V and 0 bases from J, the junction kept 3 bases outside the gene matches. Germline CDR1 reads SGHNT; CDR2 reads YYREEE (reference sequence). The CDR3 totals 16 residues. In DNA form, the CDR3 reads TGTGCCAGCAGCTTGGTAGCGGGCGCCTCCTACAATGAGCAGTTCTTC. Amino acid sequence: CASSLVAGASYNEQFF.

This clone appeared a single time. The chain has TRBV5-1 and TRBJ1-1, with TRBD1 matching over 7 bases. V lost 8 bases and J lost 3; bases outside the gene matches: 7. The CDR3 is made up of 13 amino acids. Germline V gene lookup returns CDR1 SGHRS and CDR2 YFSETQ. Here the CDR3 DNA reads TGCGCCAGTAACTTTCAGGGGGACACTGAAGCTTTCTTT. It translates to CASNFQGDTEAFF.

V and J are TRBV13 and TRBJ1-3; no reliable D call. Trimming stripped 2 bases from V and 4 bases from J, with 3 bases between. The germline gives CDR1 PRHDT, CDR2 FYEKMQ (reference sequence). The CDR3 consists of 12 residues. The CDR3 reads CASSLQGNTIYF. CDR3 nucleotide sequence: TGTGCCAGCAGCTTACAAGGAAACACCATATATTTT.

The chain links TRBV30 to TRBJ1-1; D is ambiguous. This CDR3 region has 15 residues. In germline, CDR1 is GTSNPN, CDR2 SVGIG (reference sequence). The V end was cut by 3 bases, the J end by 1 base, with 15 bases between. This CDR3 is CAWSPSKGENTEAFF. CDR3 sequence (DNA): TGTGCCTGGAGCCCTTCTAAGGGAGAGAACACTGAAGCTTTCTTT.

The V and J genes are TRBV5-1 and TRBJ2-7; weak D call: TRBD1 (6 bases). CDR1 and CDR2 from the germline V gene are SGHRS and YFSETQ. The CDR3 has 15 residues. V was cut by 0 bases and J by 2 bases, with 12 bases left in between. CDR3 loop: CASSLEAGAAYEQYF. The CDR3 DNA follows: TGCGCCAGCAGCTTGGAGGCAGGGGCGGCCTACGAGCAGTACTTC.

This clone was seen once. V and J are TRBV10-1 and TRBJ2-1, with TRBD1 identical over 7 bases. V was clipped by 5 bases and J by 2 bases; unmatched bases: 12. Per germline, CDR1 WNHNN and CDR2 SYGVQD (reference sequence). The CDR3 length is 17 residues. The CDR3 loop reads CASSSGAEGAAYNEQFF. The CDR3, as DNA: TGCGCCAGCAGTTCCGGGGCCGAGGGGGCGGCCTACAATGAGCAGTTCTTC.

The rearrangement joins TRBV7-7 to TRBJ2-7; TRBD2 matches 10 bases. CDR3 size: 14 residues. CDR1 and CDR2 (germline): SSHAT, FNYEAQ (reference sequence). V lost 1 base to trimming and J lost 6 bases; unmatched junction nucleotides: 3. CDR3 residues: CASSLGASGGEQYF. The CDR3 coding sequence is TGTGCCAGCAGCTTAGGAGCTAGCGGGGGCGAGCAGTACTTC.

The rearrangement uses TRBV6-1 and TRBJ2-1; 12 bases map to TRBD2. The CDR3 is 15 amino acids. The germline V gene has CDR1 MNHNS and CDR2 SASEGT. Losses at the gene ends were 3 bases for V and 6 bases for J; bases not matched to a gene: 3. The CDR3 here is CASSEVLAGGNEQFF. CDR3 DNA: TGTGCCAGCAGTGAGGTACTAGCGGGAGGCAATGAGCAGTTCTTC.

The chain has TRBV10-3 and TRBJ2-7, with 7 bases that match TRBD2. The CDR3 is 12 amino acids. Unmatched junction bases numbered 3, after V lost 4 bases and J lost 6 bases. Germline V gives CDR1 ENHRY, CDR2 SYGVKD. In nucleotides, the CDR3 is TGTGCCATCAGTGGACTAGCAGGCGAGCAGTACTTC. As protein: CAISGLAGEQYF.

This clone was recorded only once. V is TRBV4-2 and J is TRBJ2-7, with 8 bases fitting TRBD1. Germline V gives CDR1 LGHNA, CDR2 YNFKEQ. V lost 1 base and J lost 1; bases outside the gene matches: 3. This CDR3 is 15 amino acids long. CDR3 sequence (DNA): TGTGCCAGCAGCCAAGGGACAGGGAGTTCCTACGAGCAGTACTTC. This gives the protein CASSQGTGSSYEQYF.

V is TRBV6-6 and J is TRBJ2-1; D is uncertain. V was cut by 6 bases and J by 5 bases, with 17 bases left in between. The CDR3 has 15 residues. Germline assignment: CDR1 MNHNY and CDR2 SVGAGI (reference sequence). CDR3 DNA: TGTGCCAGCAGGAGAATGCTAGGAAGCGACAATGAGCAGTTCTTC. It translates to CASRRMLGSDNEQFF.

The chain joins TRBV6-5 to TRBJ1-2; D is undetermined. The V gene lost 5 bases and the J gene lost 4 bases, with 11 bases spanning the gap. CDR3 length: 13 amino acids. CDR1 MNHEY and CDR2 SVGAGI come from the germline V gene. CDR3 bases: TGTGCCAGCAGTAAGGACTCCGGCTATGGCTACACCTTC. Protein product: CASSKDSGYGYTF.

The rearrangement links TRBV7-2 to TRBJ2-7, with 7 bases identical to TRBD1. The ends lost 6 bases at V and 1 base at J; junction bases unmatched: 3. The CDR3 spans 13 residues. Germline lookup yields CDR1 SGHTA and CDR2 FQGNSA. CDR3 sequence: CASRSTGSYEQYF. The DNA of the CDR3 is TGTGCCAGCAGATCGACAGGGTCCTACGAGCAGTACTTC.

The genes are TRBV2 and TRBJ2-2; possible D gene TRBD1, 6 bases. V was pared by 7 bases and J by 6 bases, with 12 bases between. The germline CDR1 and CDR2 sequences are SNHLY and FYNNEI. CDR3 length: 13 amino acids. The CDR3 sequence is CASNHRAAGELFF. As DNA, the CDR3 is TGTGCCAGCAACCACAGGGCCGCCGGGGAGCTGTTTTTT.

V is TRBV7-9 and J is TRBJ1-1; the match to TRBD1 covers 9 bases. There are 16 residues in the CDR3. The germline V gene has CDR1 SEHNR and CDR2 FQNEAQ (reference sequence). The trim removed 4 bases at V and 1 base at J, leaving 7 bases unmatched. This chain's CDR3 is CASSSDPGQGNTEAFF. CDR3 coding DNA: TGTGCCAGCAGCTCGGACCCGGGACAGGGGAACACTGAAGCTTTCTTT.

V is TRBV19 and J is TRBJ2-2; TRBD2 matches at 14 bases. The CDR3 length is 17 residues. CDR1 is LNHDA and CDR2 is SQIVND in the germline V gene (reference sequence). With 7 bases clipped from V and 8 bases from J, the junction kept 12 bases outside the gene matches. As DNA, the CDR3 is TGTGCCAGTAACAGAAGGGGACTAGCGGGAGTTACGGGGGAGCTGTTTTTT. Translation gives CASNRRGLAGVTGELFF.

This chain connects TRBV5-1 to TRBJ2-7; 9 positions agree with TRBD2. V lost 0 bases, J lost 7 bases, and 5 bases stayed unmatched. Per germline, CDR1 SGHRS and CDR2 YFSETQ. This CDR3 comprises 14 residues. This chain's CDR3 is CASSLVLAGYEQYF. CDR3 DNA: TGCGCCAGCAGCTTGGTCCTAGCGGGATATGAGCAGTACTTC.

The rearrangement links TRBV7-9 to TRBJ2-7; TRBD1 matches 10 bases. From germline, CDR1 is SEHNR and CDR2 FQNEAQ (reference sequence). This CDR3 has 14 residues. J gave up 4 bases and V 2 bases, and 2 bases lay outside the gene matches. CDR3 protein: CASSLRQGAYEQYF. CDR3 nucleotides: TGTGCCAGCAGCTTACGACAGGGGGCTTACGAGCAGTACTTC.

V is TRBV10-3 and J is TRBJ2-7, with TRBD1 matching 8 bases. The CDR3 is made up of 16 amino acids. Germline lookup yields CDR1 ENHRY and CDR2 SYGVKD. The V and J ends lost 3 bases and 3 bases, in that order; junction bases with no gene match: 10. CDR3 nucleotide sequence: TGTGCCATCAGTGATTATCGCGGACAGGGAATCTACGAGCAGTACTTC. This gives the protein CAISDYRGQGIYEQYF.

V usage is TRBV5-8 and J usage is TRBJ2-7; TRBD1 agrees at 10 bases. J lost 2 bases, V lost 4 bases, and 6 bases had no gene match. CDR1 and CDR2 (germline): SGHTS, YDEGEE. The CDR3 length is 15 residues. The CDR3 loop reads CASSRRGQGTYEQYF. CDR3 DNA sequence: TGTGCCAGCAGCCGAAGGGGACAGGGGACCTACGAGCAGTACTTC.

The chain uses TRBV7-8 and TRBJ1-5; 7 bases fit TRBD1. This CDR3 has 18 residues. Germline assignment: CDR1 SGHVS and CDR2 FQNEAQ. With V trimmed by 3 bases and J by 0 bases, 11 bases remained unmatched. CDR3 bases: TGTGCCAGCAGCTTCTGGGGCACGACAGGGTCTAGCAATCAGCCCCAGCATTTT. Translation gives CASSFWGTTGSSNQPQHF.

CDR3 sequence: CASSQQGPSYEQYF. The CDR3 DNA follows: TGCGCCAGCAGCCAACAGGGGCCCTCCTACGAGCAGTACTTC. V is TRBV4-3 and J is TRBJ2-7, with D perhaps matching TRBD1 (6 bases). Germline V gene data show CDR1 as LGHNA and CDR2 as YSLEER. V was pared by 2 bases and J by 0 bases, with 8 bases between. The CDR3 length is 14 residues.

The chain carries TRBV5-4 and TRBJ2-2; 9 positions match TRBD1. The germline CDR1 and CDR2 sequences are SGHNT and YYREEE (reference sequence). J gave up 6 bases and V 2 bases, and 8 bases lay outside the gene matches. The CDR3 sequence is 16 residues long. The CDR3 nucleotides read TGTGCCAGCAGCTTTCCGGGACAGGGTTCGTCCGGGGAGCTGTTTTTT. Protein sequence: CASSFPGQGSSGELFF.

V is TRBV27 and J is TRBJ1-5; 7 nucleotides line up with TRBD1. The CDR3 consists of 17 residues. V lost 6 bases, J lost 0 bases, and 11 bases stayed unmatched. Germline V gene lookup returns CDR1 MNHEY and CDR2 SMNVEV (reference sequence). CDR3 DNA sequence: TGTGCCAGCAGGCAAGACAGGGACCAATATAGCAATCAGCCCCAGCATTTT. Protein sequence: CASRQDRDQYSNQPQHF.

The rearrangement joins TRBV5-1 to TRBJ2-1; 8 nucleotides match TRBD2. The CDR3 has 15 amino acids. Trimming removed 7 bases from V and 6 bases from J; junction bases left unmatched: 12. From germline, CDR1 is SGHRS and CDR2 YFSETQ. CDR3 nucleotide sequence: TGCGCCAGCGAGGAGACGGCGGGAGGAACCAATGAGCAGTTCTTC. It specifies CASEETAGGTNEQFF.

This chain uses TRBV11-2 with TRBJ2-3; TRBD2 agrees at 8 bases. From germline, CDR1 is SGHAT and CDR2 FQNNGV. The CDR3 sequence is 16 residues long. Trimming cost V 6 bases and J 2 bases; bases outside gene matches: 10. The CDR3 DNA reads TGTGCCAGCAGATTCGGCGGGAGGCCAGACACAGATACGCAGTATTTT. It is translated as CASRFGGRPDTDTQYF.

The chain joins TRBV27 to TRBJ2-1, with D possibly being TRBD2 (6 bases). In germline, CDR1 is MNHEY, CDR2 SMNVEV (reference sequence). Trimming took 6 bases from V and 13 from J, leaving 13 bases between them. This CDR3 region has 11 residues. The CDR3 loop reads CASRTSKVQFF. The CDR3, as DNA: TGTGCCAGCAGAACTAGCAAGGTTCAGTTCTTC.

The J gene is TRBJ2-1, the V gene TRBV14; 12 bases are a match to TRBD2. Germline lookup yields CDR1 SGHDN and CDR2 FVKESK. V was clipped by 2 bases and J by 4 bases; unmatched bases: 3. This CDR3 region has 16 residues. CDR3 in amino acids: CASSQLAGGPYNEQFF. The DNA for the CDR3 is TGTGCCAGCAGCCAACTAGCGGGAGGGCCGTACAATGAGCAGTTCTTC. Looking up the rest from reference TRBV14 and TRBJ2-1 gives the full variable domain: EAGVTQFPSHSVIEKGQTVTLRCDPISGHDNLYWYRRVMGKEIKFLLHFVKESKQDESGMPNNRFLAERTGGTYSTLKVQPAELEDSGVYFCASSQLAGGPYNEQFFGPGTRLTVL.